Each of the 9 T cell receptor beta chains below was sequenced from the same sample in a study of cytomegalovirus exposure and HLA in healthy donors. 13 Jbeta primers and 60 Vbeta primers were used for the PCR. The method was immunoSEQ multiplex PCR; TCRdb's version includes in-frame clones alone and lacks a portion of them. The data hold under 250,000 clones, with 60% to 80% observed a single time. Source material: PBMCs. The receptors here all came from a male donor in good health and CMV-seronegative.

V is TRBV11-2 and J is TRBJ2-2; a possible D gene is TRBD1 (6 bases). Trimming cost V 3 bases and J 4 bases, with 9 bases left between them. The CDR3 runs 14 residues. CDR1 is SGHAT, CDR2 FQNNGV, per germline. CDR3 in amino acids: CASSLGALTGELFF. Written as DNA, the CDR3 is TGTGCCAGCAGCTTGGGGGCTCTCACCGGGGAGCTGTTTTTT. The variable domain in full, with the rest retrieved from reference TRBV11-2 and TRBJ2-2, is EAGVAQSPRYKIIEKRQSVAFWCNPISGHATLYWYQQILGQGPKLLIQFQNNGVVDDSQLPKDRFSAERLKGVDSTLKIQPAKLEDSAVYLCASSLGALTGELFFGEGSRLTVL.

This chain uses TRBV4-1 with TRBJ2-1, with D unclear. CDR1 and CDR2 from the germline V gene are MGHRA and YSYEKL. The V end lost 2 bases, the J end lost 4 bases, and 6 bases lay between the germline ends. The CDR3 length is 13 residues. CDR3 sequence reads: CASSQRQYNEQFF. The CDR3 DNA follows: TGCGCCAGCAGCCAACGCCAGTACAATGAGCAGTTCTTC.

This chain connects TRBV19 to TRBJ2-7; 7 bases align to TRBD2. The germline V gene encodes CDR1 LNHDA and CDR2 SQIVND (reference sequence). Trimming removed 3 bases from V and 3 bases from J; junction bases left unmatched: 5. The CDR3 covers 14 residues. CDR3 nucleotides: TGTGCCAGTAGTATGTCCAGCGGGGACTACGAGCAGTACTTC. It specifies CASSMSSGDYEQYF.

The V and J genes are TRBV4-1 and TRBJ2-7; 9 nucleotides agree with TRBD1. Germline V gene data show CDR1 as MGHRA and CDR2 as YSYEKL. The CDR3 is 15 amino acids. Unmatched junction bases numbered 7, after V lost 4 bases and J lost 3 bases. In DNA, the CDR3 is TGCGCCAGCAGCCGCACCGGGACAGGGCTCTACGAGCAGTACTTC. Translation gives CASSRTGTGLYEQYF.

The chain combines TRBV7-8 with TRBJ2-3; the match to TRBD2 covers 10 bases. The germline gives CDR1 SGHVS, CDR2 FQNEAQ. Trimming took 3 bases from V and 2 from J; bases not matched to a gene: 5. The CDR3 runs 16 residues. Here the CDR3 DNA reads TGTGCCAGCAGCTTCGTAGCGGGAGGCCCCACAGATACGCAGTATTTT. Encoded protein: CASSFVAGGPTDTQYF.

This sequence joins TRBV27 and TRBJ2-1; tentative D call: TRBD1 (6 bases). CDR1 and CDR2 from the germline V gene are MNHEY and SMNVEV (reference sequence). The CDR3 sequence is 15 residues long. The germline V and J ends were trimmed by 2 bases and 2 bases, with 10 bases remaining between them. The CDR3 coding sequence is TGTGCCAGCAGTTTAGTCTCAGGGGCCTACAATGAGCAGTTCTTC. This gives the protein CASSLVSGAYNEQFF.

The chain uses TRBV25-1 and TRBJ2-7; 9 nucleotides align to TRBD1. The CDR3 extends over 13 amino acids. Germline lookup yields CDR1 MGHDK and CDR2 SYGVNS. After removal of 7 bases from V and 4 bases from J, the junction contained 5 bases not matched to a gene. The CDR3 is CASKGQGGYEQYF. For the CDR3, the DNA is TGTGCCAGCAAGGGACAGGGTGGGTACGAGCAGTACTTC.

The chain combines TRBV2 with TRBJ2-3; the D gene is possibly TRBD2 (5 bases). Trimming removed 9 bases at V and 2 bases at J, with 15 bases between. This CDR3 region has 14 residues. The germline V gene has CDR1 SNHLY and CDR2 FYNNEI. CDR3 in amino acids: CASRNGEYTDTQYF. CDR3 DNA sequence: TGTGCCAGTCGAAATGGGGAGTACACAGATACGCAGTATTTT.

This clone was recorded a few times. The gene calls are TRBV6-5 and TRBJ1-1; D gene uncertain. The CDR3 has 13 amino acids. Germline V lookup: CDR1 MNHEY, CDR2 SVGAGI. The V end lost 2 bases, the J end lost 2 bases, and 6 bases lay between the germline ends. DNA of the CDR3: TGTGCCAGCAGTTACGCACACAACACTGAAGCTTTCTTT. This translates into CASSYAHNTEAFF.